This T cell receptor beta chain derives from a study of long-term antiretroviral therapy in people with HIV. Participants with HIV, all of them, were treated in the United States. CDR1 is MNHEY, CDR2 SVGAGI, per germline. V gave up 2 bases and J gave up 1 base, with 6 bases separating them. The CDR3 runs to 14 residues. Study conclusions and caveats: Dominance of pre-ART expanded clones persisted, fluctuating and often declining after ART. HIV repertoires showed narrower CDR3 length ranges than controls.

Assay version v3.0 of immunoSEQ was used, and it was run at survey level. The method was immunoSEQ multiplex PCR; TCRdb's version includes in-frame clones alone and lacks a portion of them. The sample shows roughly 22,000 clones, 65% to 90% of them seen only once. Comment on this clone: Antigen unknown.

The sample consisted of unsorted PBMCs, taken 3 years after starting antiretroviral therapy. This chain joins TRBV6-5 and TRBJ2-4; D perhaps matches TRBD1 (5 bases). The receptor comes from a man aged 50-59 years with HIV. CDR3 bases: TGTGCCAGCAGTTACGACAGCGCCAAAAACATTCAGTACTTC. It encodes CASSYDSAKNIQYF.